This record looks at one TCR beta chain sequence and its context. Its antigen is undetermined. Healthy bone marrow donors supplied every sample. The entry originates in a study of cytomegalovirus exposure and HLA in healthy donors. General study findings and limits: TCR beta V- and J-gene trimming was later associated with a missense DCLRE1C variant. Earlier analysis found most TCR beta V segments productive about 87% or about 30% of the time.

PCR amplification relied on 60 Vbeta primers (plus 13 Jbeta primers). Sequenced by immunoSEQ multiplex PCR; TCRdb stores in-frame clones only, minus some. The sample records roughly 190,000 clones, more than 70% being singletons. The germline V gene encodes CDR1 MNHNY and CDR2 SVGAGI (reference sequence). This CDR3 spans 15 amino acids. Trimming stripped 5 bases from V and 5 bases from J, with 18 bases between. The rearrangement links TRBV6-6 to TRBJ2-5; D ambiguous. The TCR comes from a woman between 40 and 50 years old in good health and CMV-seronegative. Sequencing input: PBMCs. The CDR3 is CASSIPTITQETQYF. The CDR3 nucleotides read TGTGCCAGCAGTATACCGACAATAACACAGGAGACCCAGTACTTC.